This TCR beta chain comes out of a study of blood T cells in healthy people across ages. This CDR3 has 13 residues. From germline, CDR1 is SQVTM and CDR2 ANQGSEA. Russia was home to the donors, healthy Caucasian individuals aged about 6 to 100. Sample-barcoded 5' priming and a J-beta primer mix drove a second PCR of roughly 6 to 12 cycles. From the 5' RACE reads, TCRdb called clonotypes with MiXCR, one entry per CDR3 protein. The table has 750,000 to 1,000,000 distinct CDR3 sequences, 25% to 35% seen once. These data were likewise used in another study, on T cells of mothers and their children. That paper states: Samples were provided by three healthy Caucasian mothers and their six children. The shaping of TCR recombination output by thymic selection is similar in related and unrelated pairs.

The chain is built from TRBV29-1 and TRBJ2-5, with 12 bases that match TRBD2. The closer fit of TRBJ2-7 to the DNA end suggests the J call may be wrong. The sample consisted of blood. The TCR comes from a woman aged 40 to 50 in good health. The CDR3 bases are TGCAGCGTTACGACTAGCGGGAGAGACGAGCAGTACTTC. Translated: CSVTTSGRDEQYF.